These T cell receptor beta chains were read from a single sample in a study of regulatory T cells in long-lasting Graves disease. A single record per CDR3 protein comes from TCRdb applying MiXCR to the multiplex PCR reads. The sample yields around 340,000 distinct CDR3 sequences, roughly a fifth seen once. The starting material was peripheral blood mononuclear cells (PBMCs), obtained when the disease was refractory, from a patient treated with antithyroid drugs. These receptors were collected from a female donor with Graves disease. CDR3s include the opening cysteine and the closing phenylalanine or tryptophan. Fields, in order: V gene, D gene, clone size, J gene, CDR3 DNA, CDR3 protein. The D gene is left open where the match is weak. Clone size is not always given. Where it is, it says once, few, many or a class for expanded clones.

>TRBV28|-|-|TRBJ2-2
TGTGCCAGCACCCTGTCAGCCGGGGAGCTGTTTTTT
CASTLSAGELFF
>TRBV29-1|-|many|TRBJ1-2
TGCAGCGTCACCCCCCAGGAGACCCGGTCGTTGGGCTACACCTTC
CSVTPQETRSLGYTF
>TRBV6-1|-|-|TRBJ1-5
TGTGCCAGCGCCGGGGGCTGGGTGCAGCCCCAGCATTTT
CASAGGWVQPQHF
>TRBV7-2|-|-|TRBJ2-1
TGTGCCAGCAGCTTAGCGTGGGGAAGAAGTTACAATGAGCAGTTCTTC
CASSLAWGRSYNEQFF
>TRBV3-1|-|many|TRBJ2-5
TGTGCCAGCAGTCAAAGGGCGGAGAAAGAGACCCAGTACTTC
CASSQRAEKETQYF
>TRBV28|-|few|TRBJ1-6
TGTGCCAGCAGTCTAACAGGGAGGTGGTCACCCCTCCACTTT
CASSLTGRWSPLHF
>TRBV11-2|-|many|TRBJ1-1
TGTGCCTGCCGGGGGATGAACACTGAAGCTTTCTTT
CACRGMNTEAFF
>TRBV7-2|-|few|TRBJ2-7
TGTGCCAGCAGCTCAACCAGGGGATTAGCGGGCTCCTACGAGCAGTACTTC
CASSSTRGLAGSYEQYF
>TRBV7-9|-|many|TRBJ1-6
TGTGCCAGCAGCTTAGCGGGGGACTCACCCCTCCACTTT
CASSLAGDSPLHF
>TRBV30|-|many|TRBJ1-2
TGTGCCTGCTACAAGGGGGGCTATGGCTACACCTTC
CACYKGGYGYTF
>TRBV11-2|TRBD1|many|TRBJ1-2
TGTGCCAGCAGCGGTGGGACAGGGGGGCGTAACTATGGCTACACCTTC
CASSGGTGGRNYGYTF
>TRBV12-3/TRBV12-4|-|many|TRBJ2-7
TGTGCCAGCAGTTTTAACAGGGACTCCTACGAGCAGTACTTC
CASSFNRDSYEQYF
>TRBV15|TRBD1|few|TRBJ2-7
TGTGCCACCAGCAGAGGAGGGACAGGGATTTCCTACGAGCAGTACTTC
CATSRGGTGISYEQYF
>TRBV12-3/TRBV12-4|-|-|TRBJ2-3
TGTGCCAGCAGTCCTTGGGACCTTCCTGATACGCAGTATTTT
CASSPWDLPDTQYF
>TRBV11-2|TRBD2|-|TRBJ2-3
TGTGCCAGCAGCCAAGTTGGGGGGGGTACAGATACGCAGTATTTT
CASSQVGGGTDTQYF
>TRBV6-1|-|-|TRBJ2-3
TGTGCCAGCAGTGAAGAGGGGTATACGCAGTATTTT
CASSEEGYTQYF
>TRBV29-1|-|-|TRBJ2-7
TGCAGCGTTGTGGCTTGGGGTTACGAGCAGTACTTC
CSVVAWGYEQYF